This TCR beta chain was retrieved from a study of control samples from healthy donors and cancer patients. Trimming cost V 0 bases and J 4 bases; bases outside gene matches: 2. The CDR3 has 14 amino acids. Looked up from germline, CDR1 is SGHRS and CDR2 is YFSETQ. Sequencing was performed with immunoSEQ multiplex PCR; in TCRdb, only in-frame clones are kept and a portion is missing. Of roughly 73,000 clones listed, roughly 84% are singletons. The chain has TRBV5-1 and TRBJ1-2; 8 bases fit TRBD1. Sample: blood. This clonotype originated in a man in his forties or fifties in good health. This chain's CDR3 is CASSLGTGIYGYTF. For the CDR3, the DNA is TGCGCCAGCAGCTTGGGGACAGGGATCTATGGCTACACCTTC.